These 18 T cell receptor beta chains came from one sample sequenced in a study of cytomegalovirus exposure and HLA in healthy donors. Amplification used 60 Vbeta primers and 13 Jbeta primers. The table came from immunoSEQ multiplex PCR; TCRdb's copy has only in-frame clones and leaves some out. This repertoire shows 100,000 to 150,000 clones, about 85% found once; its top ten account for over 1.5%. The sequenced sample consisted of PBMCs. The receptor source for this set is a boy between 10 and 17 years old in good health and CMV-seronegative.

This chain uses TRBV29-1 with TRBJ2-5; TRBD1 matches 9 bases. Per germline, CDR1 SQVTM and CDR2 ANQGSEA. The CDR3 runs 13 residues. The J segment lost 2 bases and the V segment lost 5 bases, leaving 3 bases of the junction unmatched. The CDR3 sequence: CSVTGGGQETQYF. In nucleotides, the CDR3 is TGCAGCGTTACAGGGGGCGGACAAGAGACCCAGTACTTC.

In its sample, this clone was seen many times. The V and J genes are TRBV4-1 and TRBJ1-4; 7 bases map to TRBD1. V lost 1 base and J lost 4; bases outside the gene matches: 6. The CDR3 extends over 16 amino acids. Looked up from germline, CDR1 is MGHRA and CDR2 is YSYEKL. The CDR3 here is CASSQGSGTDNEKLFF. The CDR3 coding sequence is TGCGCCAGCAGCCAAGGGTCCGGGACAGATAATGAAAAACTGTTTTTT.

J is TRBJ2-2 and V is TRBV7-2; maybe TRBD2 (6 bases). The germline V and J ends were trimmed by 1 base and 4 bases, with 10 bases remaining between them. The germline V gene encodes CDR1 SGHTA and CDR2 FQGNSA. The CDR3 extends over 15 amino acids. The CDR3 region is CASSLGRGATGELFF. Here the CDR3 DNA reads TGTGCCAGCAGCTTAGGGAGGGGAGCCACCGGGGAGCTGTTTTTT.

The chain combines TRBV4-3 with TRBJ1-1; TRBD1 aligns across 9 bases. The V gene's germline CDR1 is LGHNA and CDR2 YSLEER. This CDR3 comprises 16 residues. Trimming cost V 0 bases and J 6 bases; bases outside gene matches: 8. The CDR3 coding sequence is TGCGCCAGCAGCCAAGACCAACAGGGGGCGATCCCTGAAGCTTTCTTT. Protein: CASSQDQQGAIPEAFF.

The count of this clone is one. The chain employs TRBV13 and TRBJ2-1; 10 bases map to TRBD1. Per the germline V gene, CDR1 is PRHDT and CDR2 is FYEKMQ (reference sequence). With V trimmed by 2 bases and J by 6 bases, 4 bases remained unmatched. CDR3 length: 15 amino acids. The CDR3 loop is CASSLSGQGVNEQFF. CDR3 nucleotide sequence: TGTGCCAGCAGCTTAAGTGGACAGGGGGTCAATGAGCAGTTCTTC.

The gene calls are TRBV19 and TRBJ1-5, with D possibly TRBD1 on 5 matching bases. The V and J ends lost 6 bases and 6 bases respectively, with 9 bases between them. CDR1 LNHDA and CDR2 SQIVND come from the germline V gene (reference sequence). This CDR3 contains 12 residues. DNA for the CDR3: TGTGCCAGTAGATCAGGGATTCAGCCCCAGCATTTT. Translating gives CASRSGIQPQHF.

The gene calls are TRBV29-1 and TRBJ2-5; weak D call: TRBD2 (6 bases). Germline V CDR1 and CDR2: SQVTM, ANQGSEA. V was shortened by 7 bases and J by 5 bases, with 14 bases between the two germline ends. This CDR3 is built from 12 residues. The CDR3 nucleotides read TGCAGCGGGGGGGACTCCAGCGAGACCCAGTACTTC. It specifies CSGGDSSETQYF.

This chain joins TRBV29-1 and TRBJ2-7; D might be TRBD1 (6 bases). V lost 1 base to trimming and J lost 0 bases, with 7 bases between them. The germline gives CDR1 SQVTM, CDR2 ANQGSEA. The CDR3 runs to 13 residues. The CDR3 nucleotides read TGCAGCGTTGAAGGACAGGACTCCTACGAGCAGTACTTC. Translating gives CSVEGQDSYEQYF.

This clone was seen only once. The chain couples TRBV7-9 to TRBJ2-1; 9 nucleotides match TRBD2. Trimming took 5 bases from V and 8 from J; bases not matched to a gene: 10. The CDR3 covers 15 residues. Germline-derived CDR1 and CDR2 are SEHNR and FQNEAQ (reference sequence). The CDR3 loop reads CASSLTQTSGYEQFF. DNA of the CDR3: TGTGCCAGCAGCCTAACCCAGACTAGCGGATATGAGCAGTTCTTC.

The chain couples TRBV2 to TRBJ2-3, with TRBD2 matching 11 bases. V was pared by 8 bases and J by 5 bases, with 3 bases of the junction left unmatched. The CDR3 length is 13 residues. Germline V gives CDR1 SNHLY, CDR2 FYNNEI. CDR3 amino acids: CASLAGGEDTQYF. As DNA, the CDR3 is TGTGCCAGCCTAGCGGGAGGTGAAGATACGCAGTATTTT.

A single count supports this clone. The rearrangement joins TRBV21-1 to TRBJ2-3; the table's D call TRBD2 went unverified against the DNA. TRBV21-1 is classified as a pseudogene. This CDR3 has 17 amino acids. For the CDR3, the DNA is TGTGCCAGCAGCAAAGATAAGGAGGGAACCTTCGAAGATACGCAGTATTTT. Its protein is CASSKDKEGTFEDTQYF.

The gene calls are TRBV5-1 and TRBJ2-3; D possibly corresponds to TRBD2 (6 bases). CDR3 size: 16 residues. Trimming stripped 3 bases from V and 1 base from J, with 15 bases between. Germline assignment: CDR1 SGHRS and CDR2 YFSETQ. The chain's CDR3 is CASSSSRLGGTDTQYF. The DNA for the CDR3 is TGCGCCAGCAGCTCCAGTCGACTAGGGGGCACAGATACGCAGTATTTT.

The chain recombines TRBV5-4 with TRBJ1-3; D gene ambiguous. V was shortened by 3 bases and J by 3 bases, with 10 bases between the two germline ends. The length of the CDR3 is 14 residues. Germline V gives CDR1 SGHNT, CDR2 YYREEE (reference sequence). The CDR3 region has the DNA TGTGCCAGCAGCTCGACGGAGGGTGGAAACACCATATATTTT. Translation gives CASSSTEGGNTIYF.

The chain recombines TRBV7-3 with TRBJ1-1, with TRBD1 matching 10 bases. Germline V gene data show CDR1 as SGHTA and CDR2 as FQGTGA. V trimming: 6 bases; J trimming: 3 bases; junction bases outside the gene matches: 10. CDR3 length: 16 residues. As DNA, the CDR3 is TGTGCCAGCAGTTCCTCTGGGACAGGGGTATACACTGAAGCTTTCTTT. This gives the protein CASSSSGTGVYTEAFF.

This chain uses TRBV7-7 with TRBJ2-1, with 7 bases matching TRBD1. J gave up 8 bases and V 6 bases, and 7 bases lay outside the gene matches. Per the germline V gene, CDR1 is SSHAT and CDR2 is FNYEAQ (reference sequence). The CDR3 sequence is 13 residues long. This CDR3 is CASRPAGGHEQFF. The CDR3 DNA sequence: TGTGCCAGCAGACCAGCAGGGGGTCATGAGCAGTTCTTC.

V and J are TRBV7-2 and TRBJ1-4, with 10 bases aligning to TRBD1. Looked up from germline, CDR1 is SGHTA and CDR2 is FQGNSA. The length of the CDR3 is 14 residues. V was clipped by 1 base and J by 7 bases; unmatched bases: 0. The CDR3 sequence is CASSLGDRGEKLFF. In DNA, the CDR3 is TGTGCCAGCAGCTTAGGGGACAGGGGTGAAAAACTGTTTTTT.

This clone came up a few times. V and J are TRBV5-6 and TRBJ1-1; 10 bases match TRBD1. J gave up 4 bases and V 4 bases, and 16 bases lay outside the gene matches. Germline CDR1 SGHDT, CDR2 YYEEEE. There are 18 residues in the CDR3. Here the CDR3 reads CASSIRTGGFLPFTEAFF. CDR3 nucleotide sequence: TGTGCCAGCAGCATCCGGACAGGGGGTTTTTTACCATTCACTGAAGCTTTCTTT.

The chain carries TRBV6-1 and TRBJ1-1; the D is unclear. CDR1 is MNHNS, CDR2 SASEGT, per germline. Between the trimmed V and J ends, which lost 5 bases and 1 base, there was a span of 8 bases. The CDR3 loop spans 13 amino acids. CDR3: CASSWRGNTEAFF. CDR3 DNA sequence: TGTGCCAGCAGTTGGCGGGGGAACACTGAAGCTTTCTTT.